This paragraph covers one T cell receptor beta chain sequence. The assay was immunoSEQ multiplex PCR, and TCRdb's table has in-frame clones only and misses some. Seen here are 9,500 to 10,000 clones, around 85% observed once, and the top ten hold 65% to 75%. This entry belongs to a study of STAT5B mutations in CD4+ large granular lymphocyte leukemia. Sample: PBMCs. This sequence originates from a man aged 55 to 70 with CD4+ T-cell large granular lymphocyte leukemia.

The CDR3 is CASTDPTYEQYF. CDR3 DNA sequence: TGTGCCAGCACAGACCCTACTTACGAGCAGTACTTC. The gene calls are TRBV28 and TRBJ2-7; no clear D gene. V gave up 7 bases and J gave up 4 bases, with 11 bases separating them. Germline V gives CDR1 MDHEN, CDR2 SYDVKM. This CDR3 has 12 amino acids.